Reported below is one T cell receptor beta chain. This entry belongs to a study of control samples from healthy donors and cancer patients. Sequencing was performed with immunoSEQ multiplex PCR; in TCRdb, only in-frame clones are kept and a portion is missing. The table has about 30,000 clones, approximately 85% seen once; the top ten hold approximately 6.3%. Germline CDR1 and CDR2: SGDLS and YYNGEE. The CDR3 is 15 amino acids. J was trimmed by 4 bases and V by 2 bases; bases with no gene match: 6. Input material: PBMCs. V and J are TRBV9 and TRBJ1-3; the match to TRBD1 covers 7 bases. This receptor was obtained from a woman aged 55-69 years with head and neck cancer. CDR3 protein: CASSVGTVGGNTIYF. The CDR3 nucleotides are TGTGCCAGCAGCGTGGGGACAGTGGGAGGAAACACCATATATTTT.